A selection of T cell receptor beta chains follows, all from one sample in a study of CD8 T cells in Susac syndrome. Each CDR3 protein is one row after TCRdb ran MiXCR on the immunoSEQ multiplex PCR reads. The table shows 170,000 or so distinct CDR3 sequences, with over 85% occurring only once. Sequences were obtained from CD4+ T cells from PBMCs. The receptors originated from a human donor with multiple sclerosis. Both conserved end residues are part of each CDR3. Fields, in order: J gene, V gene, CDR3 length, CDR3 protein.

TRBJ2-3,TRBV7-3,15,CASSPGGTRGDTQYF
TRBJ1-1,TRBV5-1,15,CASSLDRQGSTEAFF
TRBJ1-1,TRBV11-2,15,CASSSSGGGETEAFF
TRBJ2-3,TRBV11-2,15,CASSIRTSITDTQYF
TRBJ1-4,TRBV7-8,16,CASSLRRQLRNEKLFF
TRBJ2-3,TRBV30,11,CAWRLEDTQYF
TRBJ1-2,TRBV18,17,CASSPGQGPQSNYGYTF
TRBJ1-6,TRBV6-5,13,CASSYSISSPLHF
TRBJ2-2,TRBV7-3,14,CASRAQGVTGELFF
TRBJ2-6,TRBV5-6,17,CASSSLDSSSGANVLTF
TRBJ2-5,TRBV29-1,13,CSVGPSARETQYF
TRBJ1-1,TRBV4-1,13,CASSHDRDTEAFF
TRBJ1-6,TRBV7-3,15,CASSSSAGTRSPLHF
TRBJ1-5,TRBV10-3,13,CAISLAKDQPQHF
TRBJ2-2,TRBV5-6,15,CASRQRDTNTGELFF
TRBJ2-7,TRBV5-1,15,CASSLHLGGFYEQYF
TRBJ2-7,TRBV25-1,13,CASSEYKGFEQYF
TRBJ2-7,TRBV6-6,13,CASSDLAVYEQYF
TRBJ1-2,TRBV12-3/TRBV12-4,15,CASQSQVGQDYGYTF
TRBJ1-6,TRBV7-9,15,CASSDRTGMNSPLHF
TRBJ1-1,TRBV5-1,14,CASSSGDSNTEAFF
TRBJ1-2,TRBV27,14,CASSLDRSNYGYTF
TRBJ2-5,TRBV10-3,16,CAISDEVRGRAETQYF
TRBJ2-2,TRBV7-2,16,CASSFGLPRNTGELFF
TRBJ2-5,TRBV5-1,11,CASRTQETQYF
TRBJ1-3,TRBV12-3/TRBV12-4,15,CASSLSSHSGNTIYF
TRBJ2-1,TRBV6-2/TRBV6-3,16,CASSYLSGLLYNEQFF
TRBJ2-7,TRBV10-3,14,CAIGHSGTSGEQYF